The subject of this entry is one T cell receptor (beta chain). This clone was seen a single time. The antigen this receptor binds is unknown. Base qualities are not provided; no much larger clone lies one nucleotide away. TCR beta libraries were generated from genomic DNA with the immunoSEQ kit, following the manufacturer's recommendations. To prepare the libraries, a first multiplex PCR with proprietary primers was run, followed by a second PCR that added unique barcodes, and a bead cleanup was done after each round. Each sample batch included a kit-provided positive control reaction and a negative control reaction. The final libraries were assessed on an Agilent 4200 TapeStation D1000 ScreenTape, pooled by volume, and quantified by qPCR. Sequencing ran on an Illumina NextSeq500 with a MidOutput 150-cycle cartridge, using 156 Read1 and 15 Index1 cycles with kit custom primers. The pooled library was loaded at approximately 1.1 pM with an approximately 20% PhiX control spike-in. The study's own analysis went as follows. Vendor-processed data were analyzed in R, and a clonotype was defined as all T cells sharing the same CDR3 nucleotide sequence. In the clone abundance analyses, frequencies were normalized to the 10,000 most abundant clones in each sample. Public T cell clones, averaging fewer than five per sample, were removed before analysis. A difference in abundance of at least 32-fold between compartments was used to define tumor-enriched and baseline blood-enriched clonotypes. A beta-binomial differential abundance model was applied to find clonotypes that expanded or contracted between blood time points. Tumor-blood repertoire similarity was measured with the Baroni-Urbani and Buser coefficient, and groups were compared using two-tailed Wilcoxon tests in R. TCRdb carries this immuneACCESS record with in-frame sequences only. Its versions omit some clonotypes, under half of them owing to an unresolved V gene in the studies checked, with the rest unexplained. Clonal size and the V and J genes are those of that table, whereas D and trimming came from the DNA. Counted in this sample were 150,000 to 190,000 clones; roughly 86% of them appeared once. The ten largest clones take up 10% to 15% of the sample.

The time point label on this specimen signifies: blood 2 weeks post-SBRT. What the treatment or condition label conveys for this sample: 15 Gy SBRT to primary tumor, nephrectomy 4 weeks later. Serial peripheral blood from radiation-treated patients was sampled at baseline, 2 weeks and 4 weeks after SBRT to track tumor-enriched clonotypes. Every patient's renal cell carcinoma showed clear cell pathology. The QIAamp DNA Blood Mini Kit (Qiagen) was used to prepare genomic DNA for TCR sequencing. The analyses included just those samples that passed every quality control check. From the cysteine through the phenylalanine, the CDR3 covers 14 amino acids. The CDR3 DNA has 42 bases and is translated from base 1. The germline V gene (reference sequence) supplies CDR1 SGHNT and CDR2 YYREEE. V loses 1 base of germline sequence and J loses 5 bases, and the interval between the two ends is 10 bases. The data were taken from a study of radiation and T cells in renal cell carcinoma (dated by TCRdb to the early 2020s). For the wider study: The samples were obtained from a clinical trial, where primary renal cell carcinomas were treated with 15 Gy stereotactic body radiation therapy and then removed by nephrectomy 4 weeks afterward. In total, about 50 samples underwent TCR beta sequencing: 25 or so tumors plus 27 peripheral blood samples. In the approximately 53 samples combined, some 4,000,000 unique CDR3 nucleotide sequences were found, encoding approximately 2,800,000 unique CDR3 amino acid sequences.

Study-wide conclusions, independent of this receptor: Because no pretreatment tumor biopsies were available, whether clonotypes were present in the tumor at baseline could not be determined. Top tumor clonotypes rose in blood from baseline to 2 weeks post-radiation, then contracted by 4 weeks, suggesting transient expansion of tumor-resident clones. Effects of radiation dose or scheduling on the TCR repertoire could not be addressed with the single-armed trial design. Dynamics of the blood repertoire were not tracked past 4 weeks after treatment.

This TCR derives from a woman between 50 and 59 years old with renal cell carcinoma. Specimen: blood, collected from a patient whose treatment included radiotherapy and nephrectomy. The V gene is TRBV5-4 and the J gene is TRBJ2-1; no confident D gene assignment can be made. The CDR3 region reads CASSLRSGDNEQFF. The DNA is TGTGCCAGCAGCTTGAGGTCCGGAGACAATGAGCAGTTCTTC. The entire variable domain, with the stretches around the CDR3 drawn from the reference TRBV5-4 and TRBJ2-1 proteins, is ETGVTQSPTHLIKTRGQQVTLRCSSQSGHNTVSWYQQALGQGPQFIFQYYREEENGRGNFPPRFSGLQFPNYSSELNVNALELDDSALYLCASSLRSGDNEQFFGPGTRLTVL.